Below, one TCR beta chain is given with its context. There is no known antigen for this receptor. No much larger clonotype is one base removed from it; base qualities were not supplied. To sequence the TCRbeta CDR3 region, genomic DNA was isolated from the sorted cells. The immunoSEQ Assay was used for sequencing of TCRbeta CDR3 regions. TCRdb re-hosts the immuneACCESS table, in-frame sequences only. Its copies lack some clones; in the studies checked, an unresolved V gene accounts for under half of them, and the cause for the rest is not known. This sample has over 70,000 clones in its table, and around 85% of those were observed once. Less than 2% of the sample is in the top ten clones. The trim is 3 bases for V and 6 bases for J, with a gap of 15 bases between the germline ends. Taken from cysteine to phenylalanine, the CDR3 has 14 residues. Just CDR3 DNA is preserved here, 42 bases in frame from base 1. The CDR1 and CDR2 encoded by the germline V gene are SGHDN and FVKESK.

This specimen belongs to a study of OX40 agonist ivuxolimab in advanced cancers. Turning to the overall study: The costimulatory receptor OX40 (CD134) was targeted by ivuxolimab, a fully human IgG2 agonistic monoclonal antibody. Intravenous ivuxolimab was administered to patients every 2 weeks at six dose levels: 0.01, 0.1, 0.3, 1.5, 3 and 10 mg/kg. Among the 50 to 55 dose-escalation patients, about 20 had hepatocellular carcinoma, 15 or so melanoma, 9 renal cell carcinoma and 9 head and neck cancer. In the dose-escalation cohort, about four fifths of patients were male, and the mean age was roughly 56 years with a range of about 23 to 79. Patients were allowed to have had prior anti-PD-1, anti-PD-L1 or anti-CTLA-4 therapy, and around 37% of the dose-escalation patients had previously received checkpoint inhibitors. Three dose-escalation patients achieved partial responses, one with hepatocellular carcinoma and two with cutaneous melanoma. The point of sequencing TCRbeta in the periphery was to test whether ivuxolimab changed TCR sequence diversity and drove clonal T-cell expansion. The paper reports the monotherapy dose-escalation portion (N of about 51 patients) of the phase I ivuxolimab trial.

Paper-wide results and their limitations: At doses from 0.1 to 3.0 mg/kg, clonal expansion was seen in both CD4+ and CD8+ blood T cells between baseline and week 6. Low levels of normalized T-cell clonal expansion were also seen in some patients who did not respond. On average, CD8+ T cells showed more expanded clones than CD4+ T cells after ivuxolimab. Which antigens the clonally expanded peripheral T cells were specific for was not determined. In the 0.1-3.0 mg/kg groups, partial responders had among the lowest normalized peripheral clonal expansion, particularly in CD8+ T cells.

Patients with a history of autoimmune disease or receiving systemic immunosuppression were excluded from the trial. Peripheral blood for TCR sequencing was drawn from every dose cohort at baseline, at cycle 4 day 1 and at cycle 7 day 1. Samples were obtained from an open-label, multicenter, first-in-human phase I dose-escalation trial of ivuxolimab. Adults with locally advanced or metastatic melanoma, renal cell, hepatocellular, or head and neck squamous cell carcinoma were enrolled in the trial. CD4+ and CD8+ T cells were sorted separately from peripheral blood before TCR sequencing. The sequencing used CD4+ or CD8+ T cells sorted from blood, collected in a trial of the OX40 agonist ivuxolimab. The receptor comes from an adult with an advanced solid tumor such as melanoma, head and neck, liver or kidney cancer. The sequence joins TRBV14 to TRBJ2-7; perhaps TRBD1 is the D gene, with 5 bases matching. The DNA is TGTGCCAGCAGCCACAGGGCGGTAGGCTCCGAGCAGTACTTC. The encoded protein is CASSHRAVGSEQYF.